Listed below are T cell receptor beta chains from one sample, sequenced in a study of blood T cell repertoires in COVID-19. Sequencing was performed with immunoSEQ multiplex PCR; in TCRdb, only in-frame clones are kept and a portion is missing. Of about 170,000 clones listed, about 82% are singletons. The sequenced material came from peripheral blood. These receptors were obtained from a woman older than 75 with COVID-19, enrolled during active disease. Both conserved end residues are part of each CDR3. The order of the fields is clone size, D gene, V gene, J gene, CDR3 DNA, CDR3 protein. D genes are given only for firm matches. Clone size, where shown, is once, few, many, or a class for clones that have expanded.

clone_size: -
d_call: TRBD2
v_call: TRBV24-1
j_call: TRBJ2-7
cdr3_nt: TGTGCCACCAGTGGTGGCCCAGCGGGAAGCTCCTACGAGCAGTACTTC
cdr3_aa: CATSGGPAGSSYEQYF

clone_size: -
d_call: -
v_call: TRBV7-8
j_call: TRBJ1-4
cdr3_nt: TGTGCCAGCAGCTTAGGGGGCTATGGTGAAAAACTGTTTTTT
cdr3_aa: CASSLGGYGEKLFF

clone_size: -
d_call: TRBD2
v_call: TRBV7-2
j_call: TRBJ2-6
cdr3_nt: TGTGCCAGCAGCTTATCGGGGGGAAACTCTGGGGCCAACGTCCTGACTTTC
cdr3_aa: CASSLSGGNSGANVLTF

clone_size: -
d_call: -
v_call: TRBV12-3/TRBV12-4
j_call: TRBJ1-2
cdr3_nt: TGTGCCAGCAAGGGGGGGCTCCTCTATGGCCACACCTTC
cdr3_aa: CASKGGLLYGHTF

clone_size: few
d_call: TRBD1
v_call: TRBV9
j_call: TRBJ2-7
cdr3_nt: TGTGCCAGCAGCGTAGCCCCGGGACAGGGTGGAGAGCAGTACTTC
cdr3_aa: CASSVAPGQGGEQYF

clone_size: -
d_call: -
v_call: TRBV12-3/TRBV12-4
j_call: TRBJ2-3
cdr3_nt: TGTGCCAGCAGTTTATCGGTGGATACGCAGTATTTT
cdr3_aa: CASSLSVDTQYF

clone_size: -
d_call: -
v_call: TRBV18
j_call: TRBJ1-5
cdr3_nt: TGTGCCAGCTCACCTAACAGGGCGAATCAGCCCCAGCATTTT
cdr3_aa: CASSPNRANQPQHF

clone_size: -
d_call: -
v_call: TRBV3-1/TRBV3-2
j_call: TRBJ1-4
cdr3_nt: TGTGCCAGCAGCCAAGATAACGGCCGGGCTAATGAAAAACTGTTTTTT
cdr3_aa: CASSQDNGRANEKLFF

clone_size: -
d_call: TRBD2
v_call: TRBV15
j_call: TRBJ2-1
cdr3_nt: TGTGCCACCAGCAGAGATCGGCTAGCGGGAGTTAATGAGCAGTTCTTC
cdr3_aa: CATSRDRLAGVNEQFF

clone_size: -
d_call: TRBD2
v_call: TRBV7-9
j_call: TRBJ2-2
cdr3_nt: TGTGCCAGCAGCCCCGTGAATTGGGGGGGTCCCAACACCGGGGAGCTGTTTTTT
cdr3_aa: CASSPVNWGGPNTGELFF

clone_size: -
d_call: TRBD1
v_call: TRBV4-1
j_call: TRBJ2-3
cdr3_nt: TGCGCCAGCAGGCCCCGGGACAGAACAGATACGCAGTATTTT
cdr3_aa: CASRPRDRTDTQYF

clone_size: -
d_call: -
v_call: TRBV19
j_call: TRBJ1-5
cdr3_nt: TGTGCCAGTGGTCTCGGGTTTCAGCCCCAGCATTTT
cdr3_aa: CASGLGFQPQHF

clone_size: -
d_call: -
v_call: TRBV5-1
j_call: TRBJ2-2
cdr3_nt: TGCGCCAGCAGCTTGGCAGGCTCCTACACCGGGGAGCTGTTTTTT
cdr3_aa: CASSLAGSYTGELFF

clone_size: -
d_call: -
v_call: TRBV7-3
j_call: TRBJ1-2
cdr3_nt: TGTGCCAGCAGCCCTCAGCGGGGAGATGGCTACACCTTC
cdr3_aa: CASSPQRGDGYTF

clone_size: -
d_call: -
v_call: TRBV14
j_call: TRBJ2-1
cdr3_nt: TGTGCCAGCAGCCAAGGGCTCCCGACTAGTGGCAATGAGCAGTTCTTC
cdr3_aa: CASSQGLPTSGNEQFF

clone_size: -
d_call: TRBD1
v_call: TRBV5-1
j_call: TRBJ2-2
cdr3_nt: TGCGCCAGCAGCTTCGGGACAGGGGCGGTCGGGGAGCTGTTTTTT
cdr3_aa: CASSFGTGAVGELFF

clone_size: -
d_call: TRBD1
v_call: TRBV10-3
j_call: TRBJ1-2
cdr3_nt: TGTGCCATTGGTGAACAGGGGGACTATGGCTACACCTTC
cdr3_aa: CAIGEQGDYGYTF

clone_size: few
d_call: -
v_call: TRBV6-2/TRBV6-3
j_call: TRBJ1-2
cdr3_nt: TGTGCCAGCAGCCCAGGGGTGCTCTATGGCTACACCTTC
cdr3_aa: CASSPGVLYGYTF

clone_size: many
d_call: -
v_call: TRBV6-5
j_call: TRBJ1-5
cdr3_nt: TGTGCCAGCCGTCAGGTTAACAATCAGCCCCAGCATTTT
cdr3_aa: CASRQVNNQPQHF

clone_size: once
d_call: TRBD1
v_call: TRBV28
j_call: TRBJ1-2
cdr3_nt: TGTGCCAGCAGGCCGACAGGGGGCGATGGCTACACCTTC
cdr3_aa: CASRPTGGDGYTF

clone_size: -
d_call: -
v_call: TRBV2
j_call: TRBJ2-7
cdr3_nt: TGTGCCAGCAGTGAAATTCGGCAGGGCTACGAGCAGTACTTC
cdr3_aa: CASSEIRQGYEQYF

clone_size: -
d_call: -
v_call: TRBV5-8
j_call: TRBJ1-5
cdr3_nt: TGTGCCAGCAGCTCCGGGACATTCAATCAGCCCCAGCATTTT
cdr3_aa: CASSSGTFNQPQHF

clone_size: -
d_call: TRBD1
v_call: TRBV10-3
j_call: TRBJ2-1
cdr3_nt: TGTGCCATCAGGGGACAGGGAACCTCCTACAATGAGCAGTTCTTC
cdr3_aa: CAIRGQGTSYNEQFF

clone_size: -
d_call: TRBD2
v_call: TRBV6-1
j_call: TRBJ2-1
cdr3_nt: TGTGCCAGCAGTGAAGCGGGTAGCGGGAATGAGCAGTTCTTC
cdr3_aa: CASSEAGSGNEQFF

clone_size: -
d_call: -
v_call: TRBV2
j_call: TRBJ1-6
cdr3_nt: TGTGCCGTCCGAGGGACTTTAAATTCACCCCTCCACTTT
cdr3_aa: CAVRGTLNSPLHF

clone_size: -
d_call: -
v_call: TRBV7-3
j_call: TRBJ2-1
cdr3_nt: TGTGCCAGCAGCTTAGCCGGGAGTTCCTACAATGAGCAGTTCTTC
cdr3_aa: CASSLAGSSYNEQFF

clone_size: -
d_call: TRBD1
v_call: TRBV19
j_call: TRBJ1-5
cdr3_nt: TGTGCCAGTCCCCGGGACAGAGACAATCAGCCCCAGCATTTT
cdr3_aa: CASPRDRDNQPQHF

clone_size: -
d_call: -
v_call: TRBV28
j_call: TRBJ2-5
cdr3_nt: TGTGCCAGCAGTCCTCCGGGAGTGCACGGCCAAGAGACCCAGTACTTC
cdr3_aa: CASSPPGVHGQETQYF

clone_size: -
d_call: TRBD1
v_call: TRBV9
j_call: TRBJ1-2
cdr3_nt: TGTGCCAGCAGCACTGCGACAGGGTTAGACTATGGCTACACCTTC
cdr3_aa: CASSTATGLDYGYTF

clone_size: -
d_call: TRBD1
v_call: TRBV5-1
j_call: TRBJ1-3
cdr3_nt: TGCGCCAGCAGCTCACAGGGGATCGCAAACACCATATATTTT
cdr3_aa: CASSSQGIANTIYF

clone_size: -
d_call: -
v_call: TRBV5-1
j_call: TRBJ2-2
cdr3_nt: TGCGCCAGCAGCTTAAGTCCTAGCGACGGGACCGGGGAGCTGTTTTTT
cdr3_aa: CASSLSPSDGTGELFF

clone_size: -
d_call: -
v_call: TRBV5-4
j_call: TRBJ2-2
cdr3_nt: TGTGCCTCCTGGGAGGCGACGGCCGGAACCGGGGAGCTGTTTTTT
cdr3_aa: CASWEATAGTGELFF

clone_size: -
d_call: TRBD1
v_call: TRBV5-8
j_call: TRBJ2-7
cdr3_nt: TGTGCCAGCAGCTTTGGGACAGGTGGCTACGAGCAGTACTTC
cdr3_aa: CASSFGTGGYEQYF

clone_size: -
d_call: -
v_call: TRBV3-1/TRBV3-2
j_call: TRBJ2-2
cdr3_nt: TGTGCCAGCAGCCAAGGGGGAGGAGCGGGTCTCACCGGGGAGCTGTTTTTT
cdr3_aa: CASSQGGGAGLTGELFF

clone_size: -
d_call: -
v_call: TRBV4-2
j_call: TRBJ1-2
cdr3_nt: TGTGCCAGCAGCCAAGGAGTGGGGAGCTATGGCTACACCTTC
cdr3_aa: CASSQGVGSYGYTF

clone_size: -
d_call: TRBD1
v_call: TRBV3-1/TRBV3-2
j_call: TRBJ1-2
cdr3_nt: TGTGCCAGCAGCCACCTCGGGGACAGGTACTATGGCTACACCTTC
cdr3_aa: CASSHLGDRYYGYTF

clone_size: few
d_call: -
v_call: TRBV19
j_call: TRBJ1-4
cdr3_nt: TGTGCCAGTAGTATCCACACCACAACTAATGAAAAACTGTTTTTT
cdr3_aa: CASSIHTTTNEKLFF

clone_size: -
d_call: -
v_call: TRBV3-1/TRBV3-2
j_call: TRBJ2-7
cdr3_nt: TGTGCCAGCGGAGGAGGGCTGGGTGGGCAGTACTTC
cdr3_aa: CASGGGLGGQYF

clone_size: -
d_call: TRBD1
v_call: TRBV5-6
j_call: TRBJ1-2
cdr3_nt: TGTGCCAGCAGCTTGGGAGAGGGGGCTGGCGGCTACACCTTC
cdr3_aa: CASSLGEGAGGYTF

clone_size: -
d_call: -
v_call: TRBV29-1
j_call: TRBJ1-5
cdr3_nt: TGCAGCGTCCTGGACAGAAGCAATCAGCCCCAGCATTTT
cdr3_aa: CSVLDRSNQPQHF

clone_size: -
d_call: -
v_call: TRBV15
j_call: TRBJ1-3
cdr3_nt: TGTGCCACCAGCAGAGATCTGAGGGACACTGGAAACACCATATATTTT
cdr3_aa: CATSRDLRDTGNTIYF

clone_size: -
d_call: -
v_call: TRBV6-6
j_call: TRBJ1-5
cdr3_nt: TGTGCCAGCGGAGAGGTTTTGGGCAATCAGCCCCAGCATTTT
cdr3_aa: CASGEVLGNQPQHF